These T cell receptor beta chains were read from a single sample in a study of cytomegalovirus exposure and HLA in healthy donors. Method: immunoSEQ multiplex PCR; TCRdb's copy keeps in-frame clones and lacks some. The sample carries around 170,000 clones, about four fifths recorded once. The material sequenced was PBMCs. These receptors originate from a woman aged 45-65 years in good health and CMV-seronegative. The CDR3 runs from the conserved cysteine through the conserved F or W. The D gene is left open where the match is weak. Clone sizes are given selectively: once, few, many, or a class where the clone is expanded.

clone size: .; J gene: TRBJ1-4; D gene: .; V gene: TRBV10-3; CDR3 DNA: TGTGCCATCAGTGATACACAGGGCGCAACTAATGAAAAACTGTTTTTT; CDR3 protein: CAISDTQGATNEKLFF
clone size: once; J gene: TRBJ2-5; D gene: TRBD2; V gene: TRBV5-1; CDR3 DNA: TGCGCCAGCAGCCCCCACGCGGGAGGGGTGGAGACCCAGTACTTC; CDR3 protein: CASSPHAGGVETQYF
clone size: .; J gene: TRBJ2-1; D gene: TRBD2; V gene: TRBV11-1; CDR3 DNA: TGTGCCAGCAGCTTAGAGACTAGCGGGCCCTCCTACAATGAGCAGTTCTTC; CDR3 protein: CASSLETSGPSYNEQFF
clone size: .; J gene: TRBJ1-2; D gene: TRBD1; V gene: TRBV5-1; CDR3 DNA: TGCGCCAGCAGCTTGGGGCTATCGGACAGGGGGCCTAACTATGGCTACACCTTC; CDR3 protein: CASSLGLSDRGPNYGYTF
clone size: .; J gene: TRBJ2-1; D gene: TRBD1; V gene: TRBV5-1; CDR3 DNA: TGCGCCAGCAGTAGACAGGGGTATTTGGACGATGAGCAGTTCTTC; CDR3 protein: CASSRQGYLDDEQFF
clone size: .; J gene: TRBJ2-2; D gene: TRBD2; V gene: TRBV5-1; CDR3 DNA: TGCGCCAGCAGCTTGGATCCTAGCGGGAACACCGGGGAGCTGTTTTTT; CDR3 protein: CASSLDPSGNTGELFF
clone size: once; J gene: TRBJ2-7; D gene: TRBD1; V gene: TRBV18; CDR3 DNA: TGTGCCAGCTCACCACTCCGCGGACAGGTGAACGAGCAGTACTTC; CDR3 protein: CASSPLRGQVNEQYF
clone size: .; J gene: TRBJ2-7; D gene: TRBD1; V gene: TRBV9; CDR3 DNA: TGTGCCAGCAGCGTAGGGGGGACAGGGGGGACCTACGAGCAGTACTTC; CDR3 protein: CASSVGGTGGTYEQYF
clone size: .; J gene: TRBJ2-3; D gene: .; V gene: TRBV9; CDR3 DNA: TGTGCCAGCAGCGTAACTCTCCGCGGCGATACGCAGTATTTT; CDR3 protein: CASSVTLRGDTQYF
clone size: .; J gene: TRBJ2-7; D gene: TRBD1; V gene: TRBV7-9; CDR3 DNA: TGTGCCAGCAGCTTAGACCGTAACAGGGGTCCGGGCACGAACGAGCAGTACTTC; CDR3 protein: CASSLDRNRGPGTNEQYF
clone size: .; J gene: TRBJ2-1; D gene: .; V gene: TRBV28; CDR3 DNA: TGTGCCAGCAGTTTATTCAGGGGTGAGCAGTTCTTC; CDR3 protein: CASSLFRGEQFF
clone size: .; J gene: TRBJ2-2; D gene: .; V gene: TRBV4-1; CDR3 DNA: TGCGCCAGCAGCCCCAGGGGGAGGACAGGGAACACCGGGGAGCTGTTTTTT; CDR3 protein: CASSPRGRTGNTGELFF
clone size: .; J gene: TRBJ2-7; D gene: .; V gene: TRBV5-1; CDR3 DNA: TGCGCCAGCAGCCCCTCGGAGGGGCATACCTACGAGCAGTACTTC; CDR3 protein: CASSPSEGHTYEQYF
clone size: .; J gene: TRBJ1-1; D gene: .; V gene: TRBV6-1; CDR3 DNA: TGTGCCAGCAGTAAAGACGGTCCCTTGAACACTGAAGCTTTCTTT; CDR3 protein: CASSKDGPLNTEAFF
clone size: once; J gene: TRBJ2-7; D gene: .; V gene: TRBV28; CDR3 DNA: TGTGCCAGCGCGGAGTGGAGCTCCTACGAGCAGTACTTC; CDR3 protein: CASAEWSSYEQYF
clone size: .; J gene: TRBJ1-1; D gene: .; V gene: TRBV30; CDR3 DNA: TGTGCCTGGAGTGTCGGGGGGCGGGGCACTGAAGCTTTCTTT; CDR3 protein: CAWSVGGRGTEAFF
clone size: .; J gene: TRBJ2-1; D gene: TRBD2; V gene: TRBV5-4; CDR3 DNA: TGTGCCAGCAGCTTAACCGGGGGGGACTACAATGAGCAGTTCTTC; CDR3 protein: CASSLTGGDYNEQFF
clone size: .; J gene: TRBJ2-1; D gene: TRBD1; V gene: TRBV4-1; CDR3 DNA: TGCGCCAGCAGCCAAATAGCCGGACAGGGTACCTACAATGAGCAGTTCTTC; CDR3 protein: CASSQIAGQGTYNEQFF
clone size: once; J gene: TRBJ2-3; D gene: TRBD2; V gene: TRBV9; CDR3 DNA: TGTGCCAGCGGGGGGGGACTTAGCACAGATACGCAGTATTTT; CDR3 protein: CASGGGLSTDTQYF
clone size: .; J gene: TRBJ2-3; D gene: TRBD2; V gene: TRBV4-1; CDR3 DNA: TGCGCCAGCAGACAATCCGGGACTAGCGGGGCCCCCACAGATACGCAGTATTTT; CDR3 protein: CASRQSGTSGAPTDTQYF
clone size: .; J gene: TRBJ2-5; D gene: .; V gene: TRBV10-1; CDR3 DNA: TGCGCCAGCAGTGAAGGGGCCGGGAGAAAAGAGACCCAGTACTTC; CDR3 protein: CASSEGAGRKETQYF
clone size: .; J gene: TRBJ2-5; D gene: .; V gene: TRBV6-5; CDR3 DNA: TGTGCCAGCAGTTACGCAGGCCAAGAGACCCAGTACTTC; CDR3 protein: CASSYAGQETQYF
clone size: once; J gene: TRBJ2-1; D gene: .; V gene: TRBV6-1; CDR3 DNA: TGTGCCAGCAGGCCCAACACAGGGCCTGAGCAGTTCTTC; CDR3 protein: CASRPNTGPEQFF
clone size: .; J gene: TRBJ2-5; D gene: TRBD2; V gene: TRBV5-1; CDR3 DNA: TGCGCCAGCAGCTTTTCGGGACTAGCCCAAGAGACCCAGTACTTC; CDR3 protein: CASSFSGLAQETQYF
clone size: .; J gene: TRBJ1-1; D gene: .; V gene: TRBV28; CDR3 DNA: TGTGCCAGCAGGAGGTACACTGAAGCTTTCTTT; CDR3 protein: CASRRYTEAFF
clone size: .; J gene: TRBJ2-6; D gene: TRBD1; V gene: TRBV7-6; CDR3 DNA: TGTGCCAGCAGCTTAGCTAGTCCAGGACAGGGTTACTCTGGGGCCAACGTCCTGACTTTC; CDR3 protein: CASSLASPGQGYSGANVLTF
clone size: .; J gene: TRBJ1-1; D gene: TRBD1; V gene: TRBV28; CDR3 DNA: TGTGCCAGCAGACCAGACAGGGGGCGCGTGAACACTGAAGCTTTCTTT; CDR3 protein: CASRPDRGRVNTEAFF
clone size: .; J gene: TRBJ2-2; D gene: TRBD1; V gene: TRBV18; CDR3 DNA: TGTGCCAGCTCACGGACAGGGAACGGGGAGCTGTTTTTT; CDR3 protein: CASSRTGNGELFF
clone size: once; J gene: TRBJ1-2; D gene: .; V gene: TRBV7-9; CDR3 DNA: TGTGCCAGCAGCCCCCCCGGGTTTACTGGCTACACCTTC; CDR3 protein: CASSPPGFTGYTF
clone size: .; J gene: TRBJ2-7; D gene: TRBD1; V gene: TRBV6-1; CDR3 DNA: TGTGCCAGCAGGGTTGGGGACAGGATTCCCTACGAGCAGTACTTC; CDR3 protein: CASRVGDRIPYEQYF
clone size: .; J gene: TRBJ2-7; D gene: .; V gene: TRBV11-1; CDR3 DNA: TGTGCCAGCAGCTTATCAGCCTACGAGCAGTACTTC; CDR3 protein: CASSLSAYEQYF
clone size: .; J gene: TRBJ2-3; D gene: .; V gene: TRBV9; CDR3 DNA: TGTGCCAGCAGTGGGAGCGGCATGGACACAGATACGCAGTATTTT; CDR3 protein: CASSGSGMDTDTQYF
clone size: .; J gene: TRBJ1-2; D gene: .; V gene: TRBV18; CDR3 DNA: TGTGCCAGCTCACCAAACTCCGGGACTGATTCCCCCTATGGCTACACCTTC; CDR3 protein: CASSPNSGTDSPYGYTF
clone size: .; J gene: TRBJ2-7; D gene: TRBD1; V gene: TRBV27; CDR3 DNA: TGTGCCAGTAGGGGACAGGGGTACGAGCAGTACTTC; CDR3 protein: CASRGQGYEQYF
clone size: .; J gene: TRBJ2-1; D gene: TRBD2; V gene: TRBV6-1; CDR3 DNA: TGTGCCAGCAGTGATAGCGGGAAGGGGGGGGACAATGAGCAGTTCTTC; CDR3 protein: CASSDSGKGGDNEQFF
clone size: .; J gene: TRBJ2-1; D gene: .; V gene: TRBV5-4; CDR3 DNA: TGTGCCAGCAGCTTGGGGGGGCGAGGACGTGACAATGAGCAGTTCTTC; CDR3 protein: CASSLGGRGRDNEQFF
clone size: .; J gene: TRBJ2-1; D gene: TRBD1; V gene: TRBV7-8; CDR3 DNA: TGTGCCAGCAGCTCTCGGACAGGGGTAGGCAATGAGCAGTTCTTC; CDR3 protein: CASSSRTGVGNEQFF
clone size: once; J gene: TRBJ1-5; D gene: TRBD1; V gene: TRBV28; CDR3 DNA: TGTGCCAGCAGCACAGGGACAGGTTATCAGCCCCAGCATTTT; CDR3 protein: CASSTGTGYQPQHF
clone size: few; J gene: TRBJ2-6; D gene: .; V gene: TRBV19; CDR3 DNA: TGTGCCAGTAGTAAAGGGGGGGTCGGCTCTGGGGCCAACGTCCTGACTTTC; CDR3 protein: CASSKGGVGSGANVLTF
clone size: .; J gene: TRBJ2-3; D gene: TRBD1; V gene: TRBV29-1; CDR3 DNA: TGCAGCGTTGAAGATAGACAGGGCCGGTTTGTCACGGATACGCAGTATTTT; CDR3 protein: CSVEDRQGRFVTDTQYF
clone size: .; J gene: TRBJ2-7; D gene: .; V gene: TRBV21-1; CDR3 DNA: TGTGCCAGCAGCAAAACCAGGCTCCACTACGAGCAGTACTTC; CDR3 protein: CASSKTRLHYEQYF
clone size: .; J gene: TRBJ1-6; D gene: TRBD1; V gene: TRBV28; CDR3 DNA: TGTGCCAGCAGGGGGGGACAGGCTAATTCACCCCTCCACTTT; CDR3 protein: CASRGGQANSPLHF
clone size: .; J gene: TRBJ2-4; D gene: .; V gene: TRBV2; CDR3 DNA: TGTGCCAGCAGTGAGAGTAGGCGGTCTCGACCGTTCGCACTAGCCAAAAACATTCAGTACTTC; CDR3 protein: CASSESRRSRPFALAKNIQYF
clone size: .; J gene: TRBJ1-5; D gene: .; V gene: TRBV28; CDR3 DNA: TGTGCCAGCAGTCACCCTAACAGGGTTGATCAGCCCCAGCATTTT; CDR3 protein: CASSHPNRVDQPQHF
clone size: .; J gene: TRBJ1-2; D gene: TRBD1; V gene: TRBV5-1; CDR3 DNA: TGCGCCAGCAGCCCGGACAGGGGGGAAAGTGGCTACACCTTC; CDR3 protein: CASSPDRGESGYTF
clone size: .; J gene: TRBJ2-3; D gene: .; V gene: TRBV28; CDR3 DNA: TGTGCCAGCAGTAGCCAACCGGGATTTGGGTCAGATACGCAGTATTTT; CDR3 protein: CASSSQPGFGSDTQYF
clone size: .; J gene: TRBJ2-6; D gene: TRBD1; V gene: TRBV15; CDR3 DNA: TGTGCCACCAGCCTTCGGACAGGGGGCTGGTCTGGGGCCAACGTCCTGACTTTC; CDR3 protein: CATSLRTGGWSGANVLTF
clone size: .; J gene: TRBJ2-1; D gene: .; V gene: TRBV2; CDR3 DNA: TGTGCCAGCACCGAGCAGGGTCCGTCCACCAATGAGCAGTTCTTC; CDR3 protein: CASTEQGPSTNEQFF
clone size: .; J gene: TRBJ1-1; D gene: .; V gene: TRBV7-9; CDR3 DNA: TGTGCCAGCAGCGAGGACAAGCCAGTAGCTTTCTTT; CDR3 protein: CASSEDKPVAFF
clone size: .; J gene: TRBJ2-1; D gene: TRBD2; V gene: TRBV4-1; CDR3 DNA: TGCGCCAGCAGCCAAGGGGGGTTACTAGCGGGAAGCCGGGGCAATGAGCAGTTCTTC; CDR3 protein: CASSQGGLLAGSRGNEQFF
clone size: .; J gene: TRBJ2-1; D gene: TRBD2; V gene: TRBV6-5; CDR3 DNA: TGTGCCAGCAGTAGGCTAGCGGGCACCTACAATGAGCAGTTCTTC; CDR3 protein: CASSRLAGTYNEQFF
clone size: .; J gene: TRBJ1-6; D gene: TRBD1; V gene: TRBV28; CDR3 DNA: TGTGCCAGCAGTAGACAGGGAGACAATTCACCCCTCCACTTT; CDR3 protein: CASSRQGDNSPLHF